The 25 T cell receptor beta chains in this list originate from one sample, sequenced in a study of blood T cell repertoires in COVID-19. This table comes from immunoSEQ multiplex PCR, and its TCRdb copy is limited to in-frame clones, with some not included. There are about 120,000 clones in the sample; 90% occur only once, and roughly 4% lies in the top ten. The sequencing sample was made of peripheral blood. The receptors shown here come from a woman aged 60-75 years with COVID-19, enrolled during active disease.

The chain is built from TRBV4-1 and TRBJ1-5, with D maybe TRBD1 (6 bases). Looked up from germline, CDR1 is MGHRA and CDR2 is YSYEKL. CDR3 size: 17 residues. Deletions cut 1 base from V and 0 bases from J, with 13 bases between. For the CDR3, the DNA is TGCGCCAGCAGCCAAGCAGGGAGGGGGTATAGCAATCAGCCCCAGCATTTT. Translation: CASSQAGRGYSNQPQHF.

The chain recombines TRBV4-3 with TRBJ1-2, with D possibly matching TRBD1 (5 bases). From germline, CDR1 is LGHNA and CDR2 YSLEER. V was clipped by 0 bases and J by 6 bases, with 11 bases between them. This CDR3 spans 14 amino acids. The chain's CDR3 is CASSQERGGNGYTF. CDR3 in DNA: TGCGCCAGCAGCCAAGAACGGGGGGGAAATGGCTACACCTTC.

J is TRBJ2-7 and V is TRBV27; 11 nucleotides align to TRBD1. V was pared by 5 bases and J by 3 bases, with 9 bases of the junction left unmatched. Looked up from germline, CDR1 is MNHEY and CDR2 is SMNVEV (reference sequence). The CDR3 runs 16 residues. Written as DNA, the CDR3 is TGTGCCAGCAGTCTCAGGCGGGGGACAGGGGGCTACGAGCAGTACTTC. This gives the protein CASSLRRGTGGYEQYF.

In nucleotides, the CDR3 is TGTGCCAGTACCAAACCTCAGGGGCCCAACTATGGCTACACCTTC. Its protein product is CASTKPQGPNYGYTF. The chain couples TRBV19 to TRBJ1-2; D possibly corresponds to TRBD1 (6 bases). This CDR3 is built from 15 residues. Per germline, CDR1 LNHDA and CDR2 SQIVND (reference sequence). The V and J ends lost 7 bases and 2 bases respectively, with 17 bases between them.

The V gene is TRBV20-1, the J gene TRBJ2-5, with 7 bases aligning to TRBD2. CDR1 and CDR2 (germline): DFQATT, SNEGSKA (reference sequence). V dropped 6 bases and J dropped 6; count of bases not matched to a gene: 4. The CDR3 extends over 11 amino acids. CDR3 sequence reads: CSAAGEKTQYF. In nucleotides, the CDR3 is TGCAGTGCCGCGGGGGAGAAGACCCAGTACTTC.

This clone was seen just once. This chain links TRBV7-3 with TRBJ2-3, with 9 bases fitting TRBD1. Germline V gene lookup returns CDR1 SGHTA and CDR2 FQGTGA. The CDR3 consists of 14 residues. The trim removed 5 bases at V and 1 base at J, leaving 1 base unmatched. The CDR3, as DNA: TGTGCCAGCAGCGACAGGGGGGGCACAGATACGCAGTATTTT. Protein: CASSDRGGTDTQYF. The whole variable domain, remainder taken from reference TRBV7-3 and TRBJ2-3, is GAGVSQTPSNKVTEKGKYVELRCDPISGHTALYWYRQSLGQGPEFLIYFQGTGAADDSGLPNDRFFAVRPEGSVSTLKIQRTERGDSAVYLCASSDRGGTDTQYFGPGTRLTVL.

V is TRBV9 and J is TRBJ1-2; D not certain. Germline CDR1 SGDLS, CDR2 YYNGEE. V was cut by 0 bases and J by 1 base, with 13 bases left in between. The CDR3 is 16 residues long. CDR3 nucleotides: TGTGCCAGCAGCGTAGCTGCAGGTGGGAGTAACTATGGCTACACCTTC. This translates into CASSVAAGGSNYGYTF.

The chain carries TRBV4-3 and TRBJ1-2, with 9 positions matching TRBD1. Per the germline V gene, CDR1 is LGHNA and CDR2 is YSLEER. With V trimmed by 4 bases and J by 4 bases, 7 bases remained unmatched. The CDR3 runs 15 residues. The CDR3 DNA reads TGCGCCAGCAGCCTGGGACAGGGAGGAAGCTATGGCTACACCTTC. The encoded protein is CASSLGQGGSYGYTF.

This chain uses TRBV7-3 with TRBJ2-1, with D possibly being TRBD1 (6 bases). This CDR3 contains 14 residues. The V end was cut by 3 bases, the J end by 8 bases, with 14 bases between. The germline V gene has CDR1 SGHTA and CDR2 FQGTGA. CDR3 sequence (DNA): TGTGCCAGCAGCTTTATGGGGGCGGGCCATGAGCAGTTCTTC. Translation: CASSFMGAGHEQFF.

A single count supports this clone. CDR3 nucleotides: TGTGCCAGCAGCAAAGTAAGCCGACAGGGTTCAGATACGCAGTATTTT. Protein sequence: CASSKVSRQGSDTQYF. The gene calls are TRBV21-1 and TRBJ2-3; the table's D gene call, TRBD1, was not cross checked with the DNA. TRBV21-1 is given as a pseudogene. The CDR3 runs to 16 residues.

The chain's CDR3 is CASSKRRGSGYTF. The CDR3 DNA reads TGTGCCAGCAGCAAAAGGAGAGGCTCTGGCTACACCTTC. The chain recombines TRBV7-3 with TRBJ1-2, with D uncertain. There are 13 residues in the CDR3. Trimming removed 5 bases at V and 7 bases at J, with 14 bases between. CDR1 and CDR2 (germline): SGHTA, FQGTGA.

The chain is built from TRBV3-1 (or the pseudogene TRBV3-2) and TRBJ1-1, with 7 bases matching TRBD1. Germline V gene lookup returns CDR1 LGHDT and CDR2 YNNKEL (reference sequence). V shed 7 bases and J 3 bases; nucleotides not matched to a gene: 5. The CDR3 has 13 residues. The CDR3, as DNA: TGTGCCAGCAACGCGGGACAGCACACTGAAGCTTTCTTT. It translates to CASNAGQHTEAFF.

The V and J genes are TRBV29-1 and TRBJ2-7; 8 bases are a match to TRBD1. The V gene's germline CDR1 is SQVTM and CDR2 ANQGSEA. The trim removed 4 bases at V and 3 bases at J, leaving 5 bases unmatched. This CDR3 comprises 13 residues. CDR3 coding DNA: TGCAGCGTTGGGACAGGGCGTGACTACGAGCAGTACTTC. Its protein product is CSVGTGRDYEQYF.

This chain uses TRBV14 with TRBJ1-4; 8 bases are shared with TRBD1. The germline V gene encodes CDR1 SGHDN and CDR2 FVKESK. This CDR3 has 15 amino acids. The trim removed 4 bases at V and 6 bases at J, leaving 7 bases unmatched. The CDR3 loop is CASSPRTGRHEKLFF. CDR3 DNA: TGTGCCAGCAGCCCACGGACAGGGAGACATGAAAAACTGTTTTTT. Combining the CDR3 with reference TRBV14 and TRBJ1-4 gives the whole variable domain EAGVTQFPSHSVIEKGQTVTLRCDPISGHDNLYWYRRVMGKEIKFLLHFVKESKQDESGMPNNRFLAERTGGTYSTLKVQPAELEDSGVYFCASSPRTGRHEKLFFGSGTQLSVL.

V gene TRBV4-1 combines with J gene TRBJ1-3; 7 nucleotides align to TRBD1. With 4 bases clipped from V and 0 bases from J, the junction kept 3 bases outside the gene matches. CDR3 length: 15 amino acids. CDR1 and CDR2 (germline): MGHRA, YSYEKL. The CDR3: CASSRTGDSGNTIYF. The CDR3 nucleotides read TGCGCCAGCAGCCGGACAGGCGACTCTGGAAACACCATATATTTT.

The chain couples TRBV5-6 to TRBJ1-3, with 9 bases identical to TRBD1. This CDR3 has 17 amino acids. The V and J ends lost 4 bases and 0 bases, in that order; junction bases with no gene match: 8. Per the germline V gene, CDR1 is SGHDT and CDR2 is YYEEEE. CDR3 loop: CASSPGQGLNSGNTIYF. In DNA form, the CDR3 reads TGTGCCAGCAGCCCTGGACAGGGGCTCAACTCTGGAAACACCATATATTTT. The full variable domain, with the rest looked up from reference TRBV5-6 and TRBJ1-3, is DAGVTQSPTHLIKTRGQQVTLRCSPKSGHDTVSWYQQALGQGPQFIFQYYEEEERQRGNFPDRFSGHQFPNYSSELNVNALLLGDSALYLCASSPGQGLNSGNTIYFGEGSWLTVV.

The V gene is TRBV12-3 or TRBV12-4, the J gene TRBJ1-2, with D unresolved. This CDR3 is built from 12 residues. V gave up 8 bases and J gave up 5 bases, with 12 bases separating them. CDR3 in amino acids: CASGSGAYGYTF. The CDR3 bases are TGTGCCAGCGGATCGGGAGCTTATGGCTACACCTTC.

CDR3 nucleotide sequence: TGTGCCAGCTCACCCGCCACAATGGGTTCTGGAGGTGGTGGGGCCAACGTCCTGACTTTC. Its translation: CASSPATMGSGGGGANVLTF. The V gene is TRBV18, the J gene TRBJ2-6, with D possibly being TRBD2 (5 bases). This CDR3 spans 20 amino acids. Germline CDR1 and CDR2: KGHSH and LQKENI. The V and J ends lost 3 bases and 3 bases respectively, with 24 bases between them.

The chain employs TRBV25-1 and TRBJ1-1; D gene uncertain. This CDR3 region has 14 residues. Between the trimmed V and J ends, which lost 1 base and 3 bases, there was a span of 9 bases. In germline, CDR1 is MGHDK, CDR2 SYGVNS. Here the CDR3 reads CASSEWHRDTEAFF. The CDR3, as DNA: TGTGCCAGCAGTGAATGGCACCGGGACACTGAAGCTTTCTTT.

The chain has TRBV29-1 and TRBJ1-1; maybe TRBD1 (6 bases). The V gene's germline CDR1 is SQVTM and CDR2 ANQGSEA. The CDR3 is 12 residues long. V lost 3 bases and J 3 bases, leaving 8 bases between the germline ends. The CDR3 loop reads CSVDKGDTEAFF. DNA for the CDR3: TGCAGCGTTGATAAGGGGGACACTGAAGCTTTCTTT.

This clone appeared once. The CDR3 sequence is CSVVPRPNQPQHF. The CDR3 DNA follows: TGCAGCGTTGTTCCGAGGCCCAATCAGCCCCAGCATTTT. The chain employs TRBV29-1 and TRBJ1-5; D call uncertain. The CDR3 is 13 amino acids. Germline CDR1 reads SQVTM; CDR2 reads ANQGSEA. Trimming cost V 4 bases and J 3 bases, with 10 bases left between them.

The CDR3 is CASSYEKREQFF. In DNA, the CDR3 is TGTGCCAGCAGTTACGAGAAGCGAGAGCAGTTCTTC. This chain uses TRBV6-2 or TRBV6-3 with TRBJ2-1; D not certain. Germline V lookup: CDR1 MNHEY, CDR2 SVGEGT. This CDR3 contains 12 residues. The ends were cut back, 2 bases at V and 10 bases at J, with 9 bases in the middle.

The chain links TRBV6-5 to TRBJ2-1; D gene unclear. The CDR3 length is 15 residues. Per germline, CDR1 MNHEY and CDR2 SVGAGI. The germline V and J ends were trimmed by 0 bases and 15 bases, with 21 bases remaining between them. The CDR3 DNA reads TGTGCCAGCAGTTACTCAGTCAGGTCGAAGGAAATAAGGTTCTTC. It specifies CASSYSVRSKEIRFF.

This sequence joins TRBV20-1 and TRBJ2-7; 9 positions match TRBD1. This CDR3 is built from 15 residues. The V segment lost 3 bases and the J segment 7 bases; nucleotides outside the gene matches: 13. Germline lookup yields CDR1 DFQATT and CDR2 SNEGSKA (reference sequence). CDR3: CSASETGGTTMEQYF. The CDR3 bases are TGCAGTGCTAGTGAGACAGGGGGAACTACGATGGAGCAGTACTTC.

The J gene is TRBJ1-1, the V gene TRBV12-3 or TRBV12-4; D is possibly TRBD1 (5 bases). The V and J ends lost 11 bases and 0 bases respectively, with 13 bases between them. This CDR3 has 13 amino acids. Written as DNA, the CDR3 is TGTGCCGGGGGGACGGACTTGAACACTGAAGCTTTCTTT. It translates to CAGGTDLNTEAFF.